Sequencing of this TCR beta chain was carried out in a study of CD8+ T cells in alopecia areata. TCR sequencing used cDNA made by reverse transcription of extracted RNA. Sequencing was performed with immunoSEQ multiplex PCR; in TCRdb, only in-frame clones are kept and a portion is missing. Among 50,000 to 70,000 clones, roughly 47% were seen once, and the ten largest hold just over 50%. Collected material from alopecia areata patients comprised lesional scalp punch biopsies and peripheral blood. This CDR3 is 16 amino acids long. After removal of 4 bases from V and 2 bases from J, the junction contained 9 bases not matched to a gene. Germline V gene sequence: CDR1 SGHTA, CDR2 FQGNSA.

What was sequenced was NKG2D-low CD8+ T cells sorted from blood. The chain uses TRBV7-2 and TRBJ2-5; 8 bases line up with TRBD2. The source is a human donor with alopecia areata. CDR3 sequence reads: CASSSKRLASQETQYF. In DNA, the CDR3 is TGTGCCAGCAGCTCAAAAAGACTAGCGTCACAAGAGACCCAGTACTTC.